These 14 T cell receptor beta chains were sequenced from one sample in a study of T cell repertoires in cytomegalovirus infection (dated by TCRdb to between 2018 and 2020). The run used an Illumina HiSeq 1500. TCRdb's own reprocessing of the public reads used fastp at Q25 and MiXCR and kept productive beta chains. Rows with one shared CDR3 protein collapse into an entry with the most common genes and DNA. The sample contains tens of thousands of distinct CDR3 sequences, about 26% of them found a single time. The ten largest account for just under 60% of the sample. Per the publication, the treatment or condition label means: in vitro stimulation with specific CMV peptide epitopes to enrich CMV-specific T cells. Their cognate antigens are unknown. The sequencing used CD8+ T cells from cultured PBMCs, collected from culture after CMV antigen stimulation. These receptors all come from a human donor in good health (CMV status not recorded). Some clones in this sample may be carry-over from other donors' samples.

The chain joins TRBV5-6 to TRBJ2-7; D may correspond to TRBD1 or TRBD2 (5 bases each). The CDR3 covers 14 residues. The ends were cut back, 0 bases at V and 6 bases at J, with 13 bases in the middle. In germline, CDR1 is SGHDT, CDR2 YYEEEE. The CDR3 region is CASSLELGEREQYF. As DNA, the CDR3 is TGTGCCAGCAGCTTGGAGCTGGGGGAGCGCGAGCAGTACTTC.

This clonotype was detected a few times. The CDR3 DNA follows: TGTGCCAGCAGCGGGACAGGGGGCGCCGGCACTGAAGCTTTCTTT. Its protein product is CASSGTGGAGTEAFF. V and J are TRBV11-1 and TRBJ1-1; 12 positions agree with TRBD1. V was clipped by 5 bases and J by 4 bases; unmatched bases: 5. Germline CDR1 reads SGHAT; CDR2 reads FQDESV (reference sequence). The CDR3 spans 15 residues. The complete variable domain, with remaining parts taken from reference TRBV11-1 and TRBJ1-1, reads EAEVAQSPRYKITEKSQAVAFWCDPISGHATLYWYRQILGQGPELLVQFQDESVVDDSQLPKDRFSAERLKGVDSTLKIQPAELGDSAMYLCASSGTGGAGTEAFFGQGTRLTVV.

In this sample, this clonotype turned up a few times. The chain has TRBV24-1 and TRBJ2-2, with D perhaps matching TRBD1 (5 bases). CDR1 and CDR2 from the germline V gene are KGHDR and SFDVKD. The CDR3 runs to 16 residues. Trimming took 5 bases from V and 8 from J, leaving 20 bases between them. For the CDR3, the DNA is TGTGCCACCAGTGCCAATGACAGAGTATCCCCGGGGGAGCTGTTTTTT. It is translated as CATSANDRVSPGELFF.

The chain is built from TRBV6-5 and TRBJ2-2; possible D gene TRBD1, 6 bases. The CDR3 contains 16 residues. The V end lost 4 bases, the J end lost 6 bases, and 18 bases lay between the germline ends. CDR1 and CDR2 (germline): MNHEY, SVGAGI. This chain's CDR3 is CASSSLDSWGPGELFF. Written as DNA, the CDR3 is TGTGCCAGCAGTTCCCTGGACAGCTGGGGCCCCGGGGAGCTGTTTTTT.

The DNA of the CDR3 is TGTGCCAGCAGCATCGACAGGGCCCCCTATGGCTACACCTTC. Its translation is CASSIDRAPYGYTF. V usage is TRBV5-6 and J usage is TRBJ1-2, with 7 bases that match TRBD1. The CDR3 length is 14 residues. V lost 4 bases and J lost 4; bases outside the gene matches: 7. Germline loops: CDR1 SGHDT, CDR2 YYEEEE.

The V and J genes are TRBV27 and TRBJ1-1; 8 nucleotides match TRBD1. The CDR3 loop spans 14 amino acids. CDR1 is MNHEY and CDR2 is SMNVEV in the germline V gene (reference sequence). The V and J ends lost 8 bases and 2 bases, in that order; junction bases with no gene match: 7. The CDR3 is CASRDRSFNTEAFF. CDR3 DNA: TGTGCCAGCCGGGACAGGAGCTTTAACACTGAAGCTTTCTTT.

The chain recombines TRBV4-1 with TRBJ2-7; D is possibly TRBD2 (5 bases). V was cut by 0 bases and J by 9 bases, with 15 bases left in between. CDR3 length: 14 amino acids. Per the germline V gene, CDR1 is MGHRA and CDR2 is YSYEKL. The CDR3 nucleotides are TGCGCCAGCAGCCAAGATCGGCGGACTCTAAGGCAGTACTTC. Amino acid sequence: CASSQDRRTLRQYF.

The chain has TRBV4-2 and TRBJ1-2; TRBD1 is a possible D gene (5 bases). The germline gives CDR1 LGHNA, CDR2 YNFKEQ. The CDR3 length is 14 residues. V was shortened by 0 bases and J by 10 bases, with 15 bases between the two germline ends. In DNA form, the CDR3 reads TGTGCCAGCAGCCAAGAAAGCGGGGCTAGTGTCTACACCTTC. This translates into CASSQESGASVYTF.

The chain recombines TRBV27 with TRBJ1-5; TRBD1 aligns across 8 bases. Germline V gives CDR1 MNHEY, CDR2 SMNVEV (reference sequence). The CDR3 consists of 14 residues. V lost 4 bases to trimming and J lost 7 bases; unmatched junction nucleotides: 6. CDR3 nucleotide sequence: TGTGCCAGCAGTTCCGGGACAGGTAAACAGCCCCAGCATTTT. It specifies CASSSGTGKQPQHF.

There are a few counts of this clonotype. The V gene is TRBV11-1, the J gene TRBJ2-6; possibly TRBD2 for D (6 bases). V lost 2 bases, J lost 1 base, and 21 bases lay in between. The CDR3 has 20 amino acids. CDR1 and CDR2 from the germline V gene are SGHAT and FQDESV (reference sequence). Written as DNA, the CDR3 is TGTGCCAGCAGCTTATCGAATAGCGGCAGGGCCTTTTCTGGGGCCAACGTCCTGACTTTC. Amino acid sequence: CASSLSNSGRAFSGANVLTF.

The chain employs TRBV20-1 and TRBJ1-2; weak D call: TRBD1 (5 bases). Trimming took 5 bases from V and 0 from J, leaving 16 bases between them. Per germline, CDR1 DFQATT and CDR2 SNEGSKA (reference sequence). CDR3 length: 15 amino acids. The CDR3 nucleotides are TGCAGTGCTTCCCGGGACCTGACATCTAACTATGGCTACACCTTC. Translated, it gives CSASRDLTSNYGYTF.

This clonotype appeared a few times. This chain connects TRBV20-1 to TRBJ1-5; perhaps TRBD1 as D (5 bases). This CDR3 is built from 15 residues. Germline V gene sequence: CDR1 DFQATT, CDR2 SNEGSKA (reference sequence). V dropped 3 bases and J dropped 5 bases, with 17 bases sitting between them. The CDR3 spells CSASGHRTGHQPQHF. For the CDR3, the DNA is TGCAGTGCTAGTGGTCATAGGACGGGGCATCAGCCCCAGCATTTT.

The chain combines TRBV7-9 with TRBJ2-5; D not certain. The germline V and J ends were trimmed by 5 bases and 5 bases, with 6 bases remaining between them. The CDR3 totals 11 residues. Germline V CDR1 and CDR2: SEHNR, FQNEAQ (reference sequence). CDR3 amino acids: CASSVWETQYF. The CDR3 DNA reads TGTGCCAGCAGCGTTTGGGAGACCCAGTACTTC.

The genes are TRBV4-3 and TRBJ2-1; D gene uncertain. Germline lookup yields CDR1 LGHNA and CDR2 YSLEER. V was trimmed by 5 bases and J by 6 bases, leaving 11 bases between them. The CDR3 covers 13 residues. This CDR3 reads CASSASDRNEQFF. The CDR3 DNA reads TGCGCCAGCAGCGCCTCCGACCGCAATGAGCAGTTCTTC.